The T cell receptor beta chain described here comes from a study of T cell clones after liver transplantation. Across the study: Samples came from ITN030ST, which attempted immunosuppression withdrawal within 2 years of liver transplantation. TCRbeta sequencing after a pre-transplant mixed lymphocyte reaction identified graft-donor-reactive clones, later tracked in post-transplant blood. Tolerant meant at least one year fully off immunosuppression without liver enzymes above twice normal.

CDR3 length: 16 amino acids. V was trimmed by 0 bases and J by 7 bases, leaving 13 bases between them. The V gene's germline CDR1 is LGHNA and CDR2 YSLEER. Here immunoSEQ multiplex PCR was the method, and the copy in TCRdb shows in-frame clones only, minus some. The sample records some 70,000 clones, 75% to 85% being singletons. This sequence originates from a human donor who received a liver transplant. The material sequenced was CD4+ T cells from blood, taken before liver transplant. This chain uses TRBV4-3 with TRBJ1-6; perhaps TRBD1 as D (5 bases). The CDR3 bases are TGCGCCAGCAGCCAAGATGGGGCAGGGAGGAATTCACCCCTCCACTTT. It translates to CASSQDGAGRNSPLHF.